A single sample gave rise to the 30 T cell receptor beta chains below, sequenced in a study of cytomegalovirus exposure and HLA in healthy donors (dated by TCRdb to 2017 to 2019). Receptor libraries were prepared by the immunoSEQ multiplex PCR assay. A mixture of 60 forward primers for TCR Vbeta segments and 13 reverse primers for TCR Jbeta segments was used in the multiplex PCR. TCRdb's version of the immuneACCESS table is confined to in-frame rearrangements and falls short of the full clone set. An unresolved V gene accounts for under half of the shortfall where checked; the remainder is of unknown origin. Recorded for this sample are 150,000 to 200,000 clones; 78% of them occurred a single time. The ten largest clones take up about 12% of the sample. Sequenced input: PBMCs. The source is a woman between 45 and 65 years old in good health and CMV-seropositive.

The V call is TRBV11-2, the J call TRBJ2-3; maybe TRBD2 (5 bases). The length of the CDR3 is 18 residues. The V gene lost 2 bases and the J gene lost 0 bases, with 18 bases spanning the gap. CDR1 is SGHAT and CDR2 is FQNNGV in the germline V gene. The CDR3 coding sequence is TGTGCCAGCAGCTTATTCGGAAGGAGCGGCGCTAGCACAGATACGCAGTATTTT. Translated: CASSLFGRSGASTDTQYF.

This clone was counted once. As DNA, the CDR3 is TGTGCCAGTAGTATTTCACCGGGACTAGCGGGGGAGACCCAGTACTTC. It translates to CASSISPGLAGETQYF. The chain has TRBV19 and TRBJ2-5; 13 nucleotides match TRBD2. V dropped 3 bases and J dropped 5; count of bases not matched to a gene: 6. CDR1 LNHDA and CDR2 SQIVND come from the germline V gene (reference sequence). This CDR3 comprises 16 residues.

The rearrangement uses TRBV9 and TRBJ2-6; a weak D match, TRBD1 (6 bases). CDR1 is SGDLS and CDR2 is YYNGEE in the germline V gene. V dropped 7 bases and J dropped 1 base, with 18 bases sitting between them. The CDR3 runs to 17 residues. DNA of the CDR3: TGTGCCAGCGGGGACGGGACACTAAATTCTGGGGCCAACGTCCTGACTTTC. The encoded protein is CASGDGTLNSGANVLTF.

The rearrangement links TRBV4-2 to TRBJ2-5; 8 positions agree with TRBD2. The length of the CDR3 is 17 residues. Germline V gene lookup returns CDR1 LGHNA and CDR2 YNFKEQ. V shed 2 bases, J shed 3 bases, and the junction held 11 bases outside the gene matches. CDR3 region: CASSQLGSGGPEETQYF. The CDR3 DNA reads TGTGCCAGCAGCCAATTAGGGAGCGGGGGCCCCGAAGAGACCCAGTACTTC.

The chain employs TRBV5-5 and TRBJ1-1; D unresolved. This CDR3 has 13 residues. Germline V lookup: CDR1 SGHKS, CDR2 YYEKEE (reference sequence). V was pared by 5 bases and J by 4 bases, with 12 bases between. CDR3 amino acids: CASRGVGSTEAFF. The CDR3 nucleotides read TGTGCCAGCAGAGGCGTCGGGAGCACTGAAGCTTTCTTT.

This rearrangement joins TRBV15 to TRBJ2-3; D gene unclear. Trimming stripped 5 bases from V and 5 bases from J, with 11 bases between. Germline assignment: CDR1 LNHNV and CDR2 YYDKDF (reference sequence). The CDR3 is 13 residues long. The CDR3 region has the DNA TGTGCCACCAGCGTCCCGATCGGAGATACGCAGTATTTT. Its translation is CATSVPIGDTQYF.

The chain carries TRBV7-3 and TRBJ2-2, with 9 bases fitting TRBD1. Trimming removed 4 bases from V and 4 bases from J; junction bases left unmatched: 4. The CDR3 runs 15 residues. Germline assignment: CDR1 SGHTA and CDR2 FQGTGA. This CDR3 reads CASSSRQGVTGELFF. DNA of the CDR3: TGTGCCAGCAGCTCACGACAGGGGGTCACCGGGGAGCTGTTTTTT.

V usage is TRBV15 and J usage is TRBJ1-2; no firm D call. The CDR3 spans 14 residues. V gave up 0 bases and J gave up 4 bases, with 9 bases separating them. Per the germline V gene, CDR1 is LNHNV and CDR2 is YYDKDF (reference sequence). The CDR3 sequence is CATSRDFSVYGYTF. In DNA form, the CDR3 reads TGTGCCACCAGCAGAGATTTTTCGGTCTATGGCTACACCTTC. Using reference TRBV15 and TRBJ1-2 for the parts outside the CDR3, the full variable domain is DAMVIQNPRYQVTQFGKPVTLSCSQTLNHNVMYWYQQKSSQAPKLLFHYYDKDFNNEADTPDNFQSRRPNTSFCFLDIRSPGLGDTAMYLCATSRDFSVYGYTFGSGTRLTVV.

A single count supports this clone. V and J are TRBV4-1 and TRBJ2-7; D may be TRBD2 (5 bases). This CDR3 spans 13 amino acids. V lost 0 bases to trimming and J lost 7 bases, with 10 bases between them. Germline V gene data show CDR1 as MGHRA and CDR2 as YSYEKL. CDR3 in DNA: TGCGCCAGCAGCCAAGAAGGACTGAGGGAGCAGTACTTC. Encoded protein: CASSQEGLREQYF.

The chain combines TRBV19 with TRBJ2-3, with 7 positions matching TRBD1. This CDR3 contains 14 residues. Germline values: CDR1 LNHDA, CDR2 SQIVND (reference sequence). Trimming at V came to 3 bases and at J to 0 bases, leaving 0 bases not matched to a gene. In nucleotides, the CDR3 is TGTGCCAGTAGTATGGGACAGAGCACAGATACGCAGTATTTT. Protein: CASSMGQSTDTQYF.

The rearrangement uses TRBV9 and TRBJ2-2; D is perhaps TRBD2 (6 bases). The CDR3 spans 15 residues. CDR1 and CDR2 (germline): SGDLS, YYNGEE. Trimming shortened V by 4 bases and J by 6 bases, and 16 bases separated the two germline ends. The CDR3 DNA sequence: TGTGCCAGCAGCTCACGGGGGACCCTCCCCGGGGAGCTGTTTTTT. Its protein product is CASSSRGTLPGELFF.

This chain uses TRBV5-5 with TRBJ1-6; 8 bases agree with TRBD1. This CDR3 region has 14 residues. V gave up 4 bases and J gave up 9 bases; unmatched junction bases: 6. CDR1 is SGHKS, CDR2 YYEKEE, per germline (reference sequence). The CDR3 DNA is TGTGCCAGCAGCCCAGGACAGGGAGGTTCACCCCTCCACTTT. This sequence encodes CASSPGQGGSPLHF.

CDR3 in amino acids: CASSLDPGTVYGYTF. For the CDR3, the DNA is TGTGCCAGCAGCTTAGATCCCGGGACAGTCTATGGCTACACCTTC. J is TRBJ1-2 and V is TRBV11-2, with 7 bases identical to TRBD1. J gave up 4 bases and V 0 bases, and 5 bases lay outside the gene matches. CDR3 length: 15 residues. Germline CDR1 reads SGHAT; CDR2 reads FQNNGV.

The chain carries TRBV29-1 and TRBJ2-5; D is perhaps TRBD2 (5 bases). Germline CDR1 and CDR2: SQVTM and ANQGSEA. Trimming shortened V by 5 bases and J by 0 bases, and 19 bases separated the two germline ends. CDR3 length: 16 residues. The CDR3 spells CSVSSGPRGYQETQYF. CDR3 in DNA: TGCAGCGTTTCGAGCGGACCGCGTGGATACCAAGAGACCCAGTACTTC.

The CDR3 here is CASRADRGRDYGYTF. As DNA, the CDR3 is TGTGCCAGCAGGGCTGACAGGGGGCGCGACTATGGCTACACCTTC. The J gene is TRBJ1-2, the V gene TRBV6-1, with TRBD1 identical over 10 bases. Per the germline V gene, CDR1 is MNHNS and CDR2 is SASEGT. The CDR3 is 15 amino acids. J was trimmed by 3 bases and V by 6 bases; bases with no gene match: 7.

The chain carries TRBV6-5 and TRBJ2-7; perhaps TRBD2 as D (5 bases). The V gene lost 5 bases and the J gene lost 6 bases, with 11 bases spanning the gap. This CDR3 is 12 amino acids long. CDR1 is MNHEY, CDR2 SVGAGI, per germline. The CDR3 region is CASSPGFGEQYF. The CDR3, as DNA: TGTGCCAGCAGTCCGGGGTTCGGCGAGCAGTACTTC.

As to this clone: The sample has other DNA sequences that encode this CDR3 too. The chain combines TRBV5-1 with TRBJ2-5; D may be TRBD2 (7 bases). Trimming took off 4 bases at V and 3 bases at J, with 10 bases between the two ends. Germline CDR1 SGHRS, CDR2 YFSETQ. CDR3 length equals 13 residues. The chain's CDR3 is CASSRGGEETQYF. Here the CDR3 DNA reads TGCGCCAGCAGCAGGGGGGGGGAAGAGACCCAGTACTTC.

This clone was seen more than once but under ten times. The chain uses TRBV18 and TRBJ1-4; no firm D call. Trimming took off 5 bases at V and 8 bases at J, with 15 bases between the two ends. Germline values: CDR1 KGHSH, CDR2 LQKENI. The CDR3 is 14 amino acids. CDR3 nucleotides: TGTGCCAGCTCATCCGGCCCGGGAGGGGAAAAACTGTTTTTT. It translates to CASSSGPGGEKLFF.

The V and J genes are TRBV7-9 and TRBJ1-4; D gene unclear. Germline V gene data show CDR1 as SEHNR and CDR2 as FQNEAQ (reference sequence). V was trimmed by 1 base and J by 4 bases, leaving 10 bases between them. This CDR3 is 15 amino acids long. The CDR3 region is CASSLVDFGNEKLFF. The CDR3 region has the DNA TGTGCCAGCAGCTTAGTGGACTTTGGTAATGAAAAACTGTTTTTT.

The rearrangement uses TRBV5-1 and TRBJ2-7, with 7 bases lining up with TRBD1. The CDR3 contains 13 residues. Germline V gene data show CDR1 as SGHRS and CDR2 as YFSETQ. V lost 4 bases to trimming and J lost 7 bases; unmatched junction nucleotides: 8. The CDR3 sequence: CASSPQGGREQYF. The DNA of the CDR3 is TGCGCCAGCAGCCCCCAAGGGGGCCGGGAGCAGTACTTC.

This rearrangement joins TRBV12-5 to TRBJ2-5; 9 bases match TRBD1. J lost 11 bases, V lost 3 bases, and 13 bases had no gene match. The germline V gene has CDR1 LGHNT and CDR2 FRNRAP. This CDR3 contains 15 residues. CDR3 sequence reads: CASGLQGAAIREQYF. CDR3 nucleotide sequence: TGTGCTAGTGGTTTACAGGGGGCGGCTATAAGAGAGCAGTACTTC.

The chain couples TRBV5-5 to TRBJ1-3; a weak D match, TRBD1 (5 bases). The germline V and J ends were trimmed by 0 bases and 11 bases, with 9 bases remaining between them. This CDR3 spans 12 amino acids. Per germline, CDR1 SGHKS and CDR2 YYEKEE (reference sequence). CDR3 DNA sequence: TGTGCCAGCAGCTTGGCCGGGGGGGCCATATATTTT. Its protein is CASSLAGGAIYF.

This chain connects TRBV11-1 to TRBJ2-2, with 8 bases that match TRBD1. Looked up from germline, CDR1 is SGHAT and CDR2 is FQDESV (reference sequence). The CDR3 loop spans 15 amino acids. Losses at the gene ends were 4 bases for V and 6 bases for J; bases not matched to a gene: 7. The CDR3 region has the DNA TGTGCCAGCAGCTCTGGACAGGGAACGTCCGGGGAGCTGTTTTTT. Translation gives CASSSGQGTSGELFF.

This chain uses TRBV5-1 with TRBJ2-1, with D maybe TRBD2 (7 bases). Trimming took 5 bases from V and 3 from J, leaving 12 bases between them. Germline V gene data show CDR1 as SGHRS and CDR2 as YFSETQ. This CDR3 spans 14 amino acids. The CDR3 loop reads CASRRGGLYNEQFF. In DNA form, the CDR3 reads TGCGCCAGCAGGAGGGGGGGCCTCTACAATGAGCAGTTCTTC.

The CDR3 here is CASDQGIDEQYF. The CDR3 DNA sequence: TGCGCCAGCGACCAGGGTATCGACGAGCAGTACTTC. The chain employs TRBV23-1 and TRBJ2-7, with D possibly being TRBD1 (5 bases). TRBV23-1 carries the ORF label, with uncertain function. CDR3 length equals 12 residues. V was shortened by 8 bases and J by 5 bases, with 13 bases between the two germline ends.

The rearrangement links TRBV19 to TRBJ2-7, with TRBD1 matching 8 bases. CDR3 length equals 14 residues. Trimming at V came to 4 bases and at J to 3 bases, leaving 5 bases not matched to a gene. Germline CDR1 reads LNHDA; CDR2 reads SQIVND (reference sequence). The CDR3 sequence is CASSTQGQGYEQYF. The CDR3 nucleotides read TGTGCCAGTAGTACGCAAGGACAGGGCTACGAGCAGTACTTC.

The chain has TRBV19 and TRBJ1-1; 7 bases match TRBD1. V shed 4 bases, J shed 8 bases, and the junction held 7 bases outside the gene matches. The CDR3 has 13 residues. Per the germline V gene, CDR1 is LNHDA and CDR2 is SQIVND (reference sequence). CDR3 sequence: CASSTAGTAEAFF. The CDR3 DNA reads TGTGCCAGTAGTACGGCCGGGACAGCCGAAGCTTTCTTT.

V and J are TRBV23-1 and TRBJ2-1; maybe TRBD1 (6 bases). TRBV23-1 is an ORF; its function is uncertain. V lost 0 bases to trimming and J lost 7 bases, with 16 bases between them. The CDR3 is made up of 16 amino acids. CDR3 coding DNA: TGCGCCAGCAGTCAATCGGGGCCAAAGGGGACAAATGAGCAGTTCTTC. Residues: CASSQSGPKGTNEQFF.

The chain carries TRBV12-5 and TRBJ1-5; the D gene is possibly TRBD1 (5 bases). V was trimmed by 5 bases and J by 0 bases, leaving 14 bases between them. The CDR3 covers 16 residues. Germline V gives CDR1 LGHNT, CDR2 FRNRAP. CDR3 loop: CASGPGLVYSNQPQHF. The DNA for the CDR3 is TGTGCTAGTGGTCCAGGGCTTGTCTATAGCAATCAGCCCCAGCATTTT. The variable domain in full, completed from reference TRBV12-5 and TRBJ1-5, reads DARVTQTPRHKVTEMGQEVTMRCQPILGHNTVFWYRQTMMQGLELLAYFRNRAPLDDSGMPKDRFSAEMPDATLATLKIQPSEPRDSAVYFCASGPGLVYSNQPQHFGDGTRLSIL.

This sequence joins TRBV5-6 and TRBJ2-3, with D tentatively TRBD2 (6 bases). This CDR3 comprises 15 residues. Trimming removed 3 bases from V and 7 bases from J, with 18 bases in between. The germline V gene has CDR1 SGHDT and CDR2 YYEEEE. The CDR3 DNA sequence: TGTGCCAGCAGCTCCCGGGACGGGGGTTTTAATACGCAGTATTTT. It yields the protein CASSSRDGGFNTQYF. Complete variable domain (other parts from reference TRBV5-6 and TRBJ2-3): DAGVTQSPTHLIKTRGQQVTLRCSPKSGHDTVSWYQQALGQGPQFIFQYYEEEERQRGNFPDRFSGHQFPNYSSELNVNALLLGDSALYLCASSSRDGGFNTQYFGPGTRLTVL.